A selection of T cell receptor beta chains follows, all from one sample in a study of response to subunit inactivated influenza vaccine. In TCRdb, the RT-PCR reads were re-called with MiXCR into one record per CDR3 protein. The data hold 550,000 to 800,000 distinct CDR3 sequences, with about 15% observed a single time. The sample in question was PBMCs from blood, obtained about 13 days after vaccination. The receptors here all came from a man aged 45-65 years who received an inactivated influenza vaccine. CDR3s leave out the opening cysteine and the closing phenylalanine or tryptophan. Fields, in order: V gene, D gene, CDR3 protein. D genes are given only for firm matches.

V gene: TRBV7-9; D gene: .; CDR3 protein: ASSLEVGVGTTGELF
V gene: TRBV6-2/TRBV6-3; D gene: TRBD2; CDR3 protein: ASSYEAGGVLNEQF
V gene: TRBV6-2/TRBV6-3; D gene: TRBD1; CDR3 protein: ASRLQGAAEAF
V gene: TRBV27; D gene: .; CDR3 protein: ASSLGTPSSYNEQF
V gene: TRBV28; D gene: TRBD2; CDR3 protein: ASSLGSGGYQETQY
V gene: TRBV7-8; D gene: .; CDR3 protein: ASSSDVYEQY
V gene: TRBV4-2; D gene: .; CDR3 protein: ASSQENGLGYEQY
V gene: TRBV28; D gene: .; CDR3 protein: ASSHQGIDEQY
V gene: TRBV11-2; D gene: TRBD1; CDR3 protein: ASSLWTGTEAF
V gene: TRBV9; D gene: .; CDR3 protein: ASALGSADTQY
V gene: TRBV20-1; D gene: .; CDR3 protein: SATDGSTNEKLF
V gene: TRBV12-5; D gene: TRBD2; CDR3 protein: ASGLPGTSGYNEQF
V gene: TRBV10-3; D gene: .; CDR3 protein: ATGLATNTEAF
V gene: TRBV12-3/TRBV12-4; D gene: TRBD1; CDR3 protein: ASSLGVTGDGADTQY
V gene: TRBV10-3; D gene: .; CDR3 protein: AISESQTGQETQY
V gene: TRBV6-1; D gene: TRBD1; CDR3 protein: ASSEGTGTGNEKLF
V gene: TRBV29-1; D gene: TRBD1; CDR3 protein: SVRGGGRTGELF
V gene: TRBV29-1; D gene: .; CDR3 protein: SAEVLNSNYGYT
V gene: TRBV4-1; D gene: .; CDR3 protein: ASSQDGAGDNSPLH
V gene: TRBV7-9; D gene: .; CDR3 protein: ASSAFTGTINEQF
V gene: TRBV5-6; D gene: TRBD2; CDR3 protein: ASSPRPGLAPDTDTQY
V gene: TRBV5-1; D gene: .; CDR3 protein: ASSPRTPAQETQY
V gene: TRBV5-5; D gene: TRBD1; CDR3 protein: ASSLYGQGLEQY
V gene: TRBV5-1; D gene: .; CDR3 protein: ASSLATGARQETQY
V gene: TRBV20-1; D gene: TRBD2; CDR3 protein: SARTAGGYSYEQY
V gene: TRBV7-9; D gene: .; CDR3 protein: ASRPGPNEQF
V gene: TRBV14; D gene: .; CDR3 protein: SSSQGLAVGNTIY
V gene: TRBV12-3/TRBV12-4; D gene: TRBD1; CDR3 protein: ASSPGQGPNQPQH
V gene: TRBV29-1; D gene: .; CDR3 protein: SVAAGGGYT
V gene: TRBV12-3/TRBV12-4; D gene: .; CDR3 protein: ASSFRDYGYT
V gene: TRBV20-1; D gene: .; CDR3 protein: SASDSSYEQY
V gene: TRBV12-3/TRBV12-4; D gene: .; CDR3 protein: ASSLGGHYLNNEQF
V gene: TRBV12-3/TRBV12-4; D gene: .; CDR3 protein: ASSPNINTEAF
V gene: TRBV3-1; D gene: TRBD1; CDR3 protein: ASSLSSGTGSGYT
V gene: TRBV18; D gene: .; CDR3 protein: ASSPRTDMNTEAF
V gene: TRBV12-3/TRBV12-4; D gene: TRBD1; CDR3 protein: ASSPLGGLLGDTQY
V gene: TRBV18; D gene: .; CDR3 protein: ASSPPQGQGNTEAF
V gene: TRBV6-2/TRBV6-3; D gene: .; CDR3 protein: ASSYSSRDQPQH
V gene: TRBV7-2; D gene: .; CDR3 protein: ASSFRDTYTGELF
V gene: TRBV29-1; D gene: .; CDR3 protein: SGGPNWYEQY